The 24 T cell receptor beta chains below were found in one sample sequenced in a study of blood T cell repertoires in COVID-19. Clones were sequenced by immunoSEQ multiplex PCR, and TCRdb holds only the in-frame ones, with some missing. The sample records fewer than 200,000 clones, 75% to 80% being singletons. The material sequenced was peripheral blood. The receptors stem from a woman in her 70s with acute or convalescent COVID-19.

The chain recombines TRBV29-1 with TRBJ1-1, with 9 bases aligning to TRBD1. This CDR3 is built from 14 residues. Germline CDR1 SQVTM, CDR2 ANQGSEA. With V trimmed by 6 bases and J by 6 bases, 11 bases remained unmatched. The CDR3 protein is CSVGGQGGKAEAFF. The CDR3 bases are TGCAGCGTAGGGGGACAGGGAGGGAAAGCTGAAGCTTTCTTT.

J is TRBJ2-5 and V is TRBV29-1, with 10 bases fitting TRBD2. Trimming at V came to 4 bases and at J to 4 bases, leaving 12 bases not matched to a gene. CDR3 length: 16 residues. From germline, CDR1 is SQVTM and CDR2 ANQGSEA. The CDR3: CSVVGGLAGAPETQYF. The DNA for the CDR3 is TGCAGCGTTGTCGGGGGGCTAGCGGGAGCCCCAGAGACCCAGTACTTC.

The rearrangement links TRBV7-3 to TRBJ2-3; 7 bases map to TRBD1. Germline trimming cut 5 bases from V and 1 base from J; bases unmatched to any gene: 9. The CDR3 loop spans 16 amino acids. Looked up from germline, CDR1 is SGHTA and CDR2 is FQGTGA. The CDR3 coding sequence is TGTGCCAGCAGCCTACTAGGGGGCGCGGGCACAGATACGCAGTATTTT. It is translated as CASSLLGGAGTDTQYF.

The chain carries TRBV19 and TRBJ2-3; 7 bases match TRBD2. V lost 3 bases and J lost 1; bases outside the gene matches: 4. CDR1 LNHDA and CDR2 SQIVND come from the germline V gene (reference sequence). The CDR3 has 15 amino acids. The CDR3 loop reads CASSMERGGTDTQYF. DNA for the CDR3: TGTGCCAGTAGTATGGAGCGGGGAGGCACAGATACGCAGTATTTT.

The chain combines TRBV11-3 with TRBJ2-7; 9 bases fit TRBD1. CDR1 SGHNT and CDR2 YENEEA come from the germline V gene. The J segment lost 5 bases and the V segment lost 5 bases, leaving 13 bases of the junction unmatched. The CDR3 spans 16 residues. The CDR3 reads CASSPRGTGMSDEQYF. In DNA, the CDR3 is TGTGCCAGCAGCCCGAGGGGGACAGGGATGTCGGACGAGCAGTACTTC.

The gene calls are TRBV2 and TRBJ2-4; no clear D. Trimming shortened V by 7 bases and J by 5 bases, and 15 bases separated the two germline ends. Germline CDR1 and CDR2: SNHLY and FYNNEI. This CDR3 has 14 residues. The CDR3 DNA follows: TGTGCCAGCACCCAAGGCCCGGGTCAAAACATTCAGTACTTC. It specifies CASTQGPGQNIQYF. Variable domain in full (rest from reference TRBV2 and TRBJ2-4): EPEVTQTPSHQVTQMGQEVILRCVPISNHLYFYWYRQILGQKVEFLVSFYNNEISEKSEIFDDQFSVERPDGSNFTLKIRSTKLEDSAMYFCASTQGPGQNIQYFGAGTRLSVL.

This chain uses TRBV4-1 with TRBJ2-1; 7 positions agree with TRBD2. With V trimmed by 1 base and J by 0 bases, 6 bases remained unmatched. Germline CDR1 reads MGHRA; CDR2 reads YSYEKL. This CDR3 has 17 amino acids. In DNA form, the CDR3 reads TGCGCCAGCAGCCAAGGGCTAGCGGTAGGCTCCTACAATGAGCAGTTCTTC. This gives the protein CASSQGLAVGSYNEQFF.

The genes are TRBV6-2 or TRBV6-3 and TRBJ2-1, with D maybe TRBD1 (6 bases). The germline CDR1 and CDR2 sequences are MNHEY and SVGEGT. The CDR3 runs 17 residues. V was pared by 0 bases and J by 7 bases, with 19 bases between. CDR3: CASSYSRVQGPVNEQFF. CDR3 bases: TGTGCCAGCAGTTACTCGAGAGTACAGGGCCCTGTGAATGAGCAGTTCTTC.

The CDR3 reads CASSDFQANYGYTF. The CDR3 DNA is TGTGCCAGCAGTGATTTCCAGGCCAACTATGGCTACACCTTC. The chain carries TRBV2 and TRBJ1-2, with no clear D. Deletions cut 3 bases from V and 2 bases from J, with 10 bases between. Germline CDR1 is SNHLY and CDR2 is FYNNEI. This CDR3 region has 14 residues.

The chain uses TRBV7-9 and TRBJ2-2; D is unresolved. Germline V gene lookup returns CDR1 SEHNR and CDR2 FQNEAQ (reference sequence). The CDR3 sequence is 14 residues long. Trimming shortened V by 4 bases and J by 1 base, and 7 bases separated the two germline ends. The CDR3 bases are TGTGCCAGCAGCTACGACTGGAACACCGGGGAGCTGTTTTTT. It is translated as CASSYDWNTGELFF.

As concerns this clone: One end of the junction fails to match germline, which may point to a read error. This chain connects TRBV6-1 to TRBJ2-5, with 9 positions matching TRBD2. Germline values: CDR1 MNHNS, CDR2 SASEGT. CDR3 length: 16 amino acids. CDR3 bases: TGTACCAGCAGTGAAACTAAGGCTAGCGGGAAGGGGACCCAGTACTTC. Translation gives CTSSETKASGKGTQYF.

This clone has a handful of counts. The chain links TRBV2 to TRBJ1-6; 7 positions agree with TRBD1. This CDR3 has 15 residues. Germline lookup yields CDR1 SNHLY and CDR2 FYNNEI. Losses at the gene ends were 6 bases for V and 6 bases for J; bases not matched to a gene: 8. CDR3 bases: TGTGCCAGCAGAGAGGGACAGCAACCTAATTCACCCCTCCACTTT. Translation gives CASREGQQPNSPLHF.

The chain combines TRBV24-1 with TRBJ2-2, with D perhaps matching TRBD1 (6 bases). CDR1 is KGHDR and CDR2 is SFDVKD in the germline V gene. Between the trimmed V and J ends, which lost 6 bases and 3 bases, there was a span of 10 bases. CDR3 length: 14 residues. Here the CDR3 reads CATSRTADTGELFF. In DNA form, the CDR3 reads TGTGCCACCAGTCGGACAGCGGACACCGGGGAGCTGTTTTTT.

V gene TRBV3-1 (or the pseudogene TRBV3-2) combines with J gene TRBJ2-1; TRBD2 is a possible D gene (6 bases). The CDR3 has 15 residues. Deletions cut 5 bases from V and 4 bases from J, with 15 bases between. The V gene's germline CDR1 is LGHDT and CDR2 YNNKEL (reference sequence). CDR3 sequence reads: CASSRGLPDYNEQFF. The CDR3 DNA sequence: TGTGCCAGCAGCAGAGGACTACCAGATTACAATGAGCAGTTCTTC.

This chain connects TRBV19 to TRBJ2-5; perhaps TRBD2 as D (6 bases). Germline loops: CDR1 LNHDA, CDR2 SQIVND (reference sequence). The CDR3 spans 17 residues. Trimming took off 3 bases at V and 1 base at J, with 18 bases between the two ends. The CDR3, as DNA: TGTGCCAGTAGTATTAGTTCGTCGGCGGGACCCCAAGAGACCCAGTACTTC. It specifies CASSISSSAGPQETQYF. Full variable domain (outside the CDR3, taken from reference TRBV19 and TRBJ2-5): DGGITQSPKYLFRKEGQNVTLSCEQNLNHDAMYWYRQDPGQGLRLIYYSQIVNDFQKGDIAEGYSVSREKKESFPLTVTSAQKNPTAFYLCASSISSSAGPQETQYFGPGTRLLVL.

J is TRBJ2-2 and V is TRBV3-1 (or the pseudogene TRBV3-2), with 7 bases fitting TRBD1. V gave up 7 bases and J gave up 1 base; unmatched junction bases: 3. The CDR3 contains 14 residues. Germline V CDR1 and CDR2: LGHDT, YNNKEL (reference sequence). The DNA for the CDR3 is TGTGCCAGCAATAACAGGGGGAACACCGGGGAGCTGTTTTTT. Protein: CASNNRGNTGELFF.

The J gene is TRBJ2-3, the V gene TRBV7-8; D possibly corresponds to TRBD2 (5 bases). This CDR3 has 14 amino acids. The germline V and J ends were trimmed by 5 bases and 2 bases, with 11 bases remaining between them. Germline values: CDR1 SGHVS, CDR2 FQNEAQ. The CDR3 DNA is TGTGCCAGCAGCGGGCGGGTCCTCACAGATACGCAGTATTTT. Protein: CASSGRVLTDTQYF.

This chain links TRBV19 with TRBJ2-3, with D unclear. The CDR3 extends over 15 amino acids. Germline V lookup: CDR1 LNHDA, CDR2 SQIVND (reference sequence). Trimming removed 3 bases at V and 4 bases at J, with 14 bases between. The CDR3: CASSIRLGRSDTQYF. In nucleotides, the CDR3 is TGTGCCAGTAGTATCCGGTTGGGCCGCTCAGATACGCAGTATTTT.

The chain joins TRBV30 to TRBJ2-7; TRBD1 might be the D (6 bases). Trimming cost V 1 base and J 2 bases, with 15 bases left between them. This CDR3 has 15 amino acids. Germline V gene lookup returns CDR1 GTSNPN and CDR2 SVGIG (reference sequence). The CDR3 DNA follows: TGTGCCTGGAGTGCTGACAGGAATAATGCCTACGAGCAGTACTTC. Amino acid sequence: CAWSADRNNAYEQYF. Supplemented by reference TRBV30 and TRBJ2-7, the full variable domain reads SQTIHQWPATLVQPVGSPLSLECTVEGTSNPNLYWYRQAAGRGLQLLFYSVGIGQISSEVPQNLSASRPQDRQFILSSKKLLLSDSGFYLCAWSADRNNAYEQYFGPGTRLTVT.

The chain joins TRBV5-4 to TRBJ1-3; 8 bases are a match to TRBD1. The V segment lost 7 bases and the J segment 1 base; nucleotides outside the gene matches: 4. The V gene's germline CDR1 is SGHNT and CDR2 YYREEE (reference sequence). The length of the CDR3 is 14 residues. CDR3 in DNA: TGTGCCAGCGGACAGGGTGGATCTGGAAACACCATATATTTT. Protein product: CASGQGGSGNTIYF.

This clone has only one observation. The J gene is TRBJ1-1, the V gene TRBV3-1 (or the pseudogene TRBV3-2), with D perhaps TRBD1 (6 bases). This CDR3 has 15 residues. The V and J ends lost 4 bases and 1 base respectively, with 13 bases between them. Germline CDR1 reads LGHDT; CDR2 reads YNNKEL (reference sequence). CDR3 nucleotide sequence: TGTGCCAGCAGCCCTCGGCAGGGGTCGAACACTGAAGCTTTCTTT. It translates to CASSPRQGSNTEAFF.

The chain is built from TRBV6-5 and TRBJ2-1; tentative D call: TRBD2 (6 bases). This CDR3 has 15 residues. The V and J ends lost 7 bases and 8 bases respectively, with 21 bases between them. Germline CDR1 MNHEY, CDR2 SVGAGI. This chain's CDR3 is CASKVLTTRRDEQFF. In nucleotides, the CDR3 is TGTGCCAGCAAGGTTCTCACGACTAGGAGGGATGAGCAGTTCTTC.

The rearrangement joins TRBV6-5 to TRBJ2-2; 8 positions agree with TRBD1. CDR3 size: 15 residues. CDR1 is MNHEY and CDR2 is SVGAGI in the germline V gene. V shed 5 bases, J shed 2 bases, and the junction held 4 bases outside the gene matches. The CDR3 DNA is TGTGCCAGCAGTCCGGGACAGGTTAACACCGGGGAGCTGTTTTTT. The encoded protein is CASSPGQVNTGELFF.

The chain has TRBV14 and TRBJ1-2, with TRBD1 as a possible D gene (5 bases). Per the germline V gene, CDR1 is SGHDN and CDR2 is FVKESK. V lost 3 bases and J lost 8, with 22 bases in between. This CDR3 is 16 amino acids long. Written as DNA, the CDR3 is TGTGCCAGCAGCCAGGAAAGACAGATCACTCCGGTCGGCTACACCTTC. Its protein product is CASSQERQITPVGYTF.